This TCR beta chain derives from a study of cytomegalovirus exposure and HLA in healthy donors (dated by TCRdb to 2017 to 2019). A note on the overall study: According to an earlier analysis of 587 of the donors, 200 million or so T cells yielded 90 million to 140 million unique TCR beta sequences and around 280 Gb of sequence data. Around 320 gigabases of sequencing data and tens of millions of unique TCR sequences were included in an early release covering roughly 700 HLA-typed donors. Of the roughly 400 genotyped donors, 75% to 85% were placed in the genetic ancestry cluster associated with self-reported Caucasian donors. The study aimed to test whether signatures of past pathogen exposure could be identified by cataloging public T cell receptors. Using immunosequencing, the study profiled T cell repertoires from fewer than 850 subjects and related those repertoires to cytomegalovirus serostatus. In addition to the first cohort of roughly 670 subjects, a separate validation cohort of 120 different subjects was used. The study combined high-throughput TCR immunosequencing, statistical association of individual TCRs with disease status, and machine learning to predict cytomegalovirus infection status. A later analysis re-analyzed previously published TCR beta repertoires from 500 to 700 donors and added high-resolution HLA genotyping to study TCR occurrence patterns. In the later analysis, no new phenotypic data were used to find candidate immune exposures; instead, reliance was placed on TCR beta sequences and their occurrence across donors. In an earlier analysis of more than 550 of the donors, high-throughput TCR beta sequencing was used to judge whether each TCR beta V gene segment behaved as functional or pseudogenic. Donor age, sex, ethnicity and CMV serostatus were collected together with the repertoire data. In a later genetic analysis, genome-wide SNP genotypes for about three fifths of the 666 donors were used, and that subset was treated as a discovery cohort. All discovery cohort repertoires had been generated using a single sequencing platform. HLA typing covered class I and class II loci at four-digit resolution. The number of donors typed differed by locus, with about 629-640 for A, B, C, DRB1 and DQB1, more than 500 for DQA1, about 610 for DPA1, and roughly 450 for DPB1. Because of strong linkage in the cohort, roughly five DR-DQ haplotypes were treated as single units for association and clustering. Among some 410 genotyped donors of the cohort, an average of around 240,000 unique TCR beta nucleotide sequences were sequenced per donor, roughly 20% of them non-productive. Here is what the overall study found, with its caveats: The cohort was sequenced for TCR beta chains only, and without alpha or paired-chain data the features that could be detected were limited. Some IMGT-functional V segments, including TRBV6-2 and TRBV6-3, could not be told apart with the 87-base-pair reads, so those segments were excluded. Because counts were too low, roughly 18 rarely observed V segments, including chromosome 9 orphons, were left out of the earlier analysis of about 620 of the donors. The authors suggested that the approach could potentially be extended to other disease states and immunological phenotypes. A later analysis reported that several top co-occurrence clusters appeared linked to parvovirus B19, influenza, CMV and Epstein-Barr virus. A further reported finding was that TCR beta sequences accurately predicted the HLA-A and HLA-B alleles for most subjects in the first cohort. According to a later analysis, TCR association rates differed among HLA loci, with DRB1 alleles showing the most associated TCRs and HLA-C alleles showing the fewest. In a later genetic analysis, a missense DCLRE1C variant was associated with V-gene and J-gene trimming of TCR beta chains, and the association was replicated in an independent cohort. When HLA alleles, especially DR and DQ, strongly co-occurred, attributing TCR associations to individual alleles was difficult. Most TCR sequences were seen in very few donors, while some public TCRs were found in many individuals. A later analysis found that most CMV-associated TCR beta chains appeared HLA-restricted, with HLA associations seemingly driven largely by CMV exposure. A group of highly shared sequence variants was considered likely to be a technical artifact of the sequencing pipeline. The only immune exposure information available for the cohort was CMV serostatus. An earlier analysis of approximately 500 of the donors showed that most TCR beta V segments appeared in productive rearrangements either about 90% or about 30% of the time, which broadly matched IMGT annotations. In the study, approximately 160 TCR beta chains were listed as associated with cytomegalovirus. At a false discovery rate of 0.05, a later analysis linked about 17,000 TCR beta sequences to specific HLA alleles. In vitro tests confirmed that a few of the cytomegalovirus-associated TCR beta chains recognize cytomegalovirus antigens. Compared with the approximately 600-donor mean, donors in an Asian-associated ancestry cluster had fewer N-insertions in productive TCRs, according to a later genetic analysis. Because some donors lacked HLA typing at each locus, the association tests relied only on the typed subset. In a later analysis, HLA-associated TCR beta chains showed more clonal expansion and lower generation probabilities than non-associated chains that were equally common. The classifier was reported to diagnose cytomegalovirus status with high specificity and sensitivity in both the original cohort and the validation cohort. Sequencing depth was assumed to be roughly uniform across donors in the presence/absence analyses, though that assumption may not hold. Linkage disequilibrium might explain the correlated functional status among segregating V segments, but an unknown experimental factor could not be ruled out.

The cohort comprised 670 or so healthy bone marrow donors. At the time of sampling, all cohort members were nominally healthy, though unrecorded immune exposures were likely present. The donor was CMV seronegative and was included in the group of 352 seronegative cohort members. Each donor provided a peripheral blood sample, and peripheral blood mononuclear cells were used for TCR beta sequencing. The Qiagen DNeasy Blood Extraction Kit was used to extract genomic DNA from the blood cell samples. With respect to this clone: Its antigen is still unknown. There are no base qualities to consult, and no much larger clone falls within one base. Other DNA sequences within the sample encode an identical CDR3.

The library was obtained by the immunoSEQ multiplex PCR assay. The multiplex PCR relied on a mix of 60 forward primers for TCR Vbeta segments and 13 reverse primers for TCR Jbeta segments. Amplification of the CDR3 region of rearranged TCR beta genes was performed with a multiplex PCR assay on genomic DNA. Amplified TCR beta libraries were sequenced as 87-base-pair reads on the Illumina HiSeq System. Turning to the authors' computational methods: A later analysis tallied about 77 million unique TCR beta chains across the 700 or so repertoires, and some 10 million of those chains were shared by two or more donors. A nearest-neighbor algorithm error-corrected the raw reads and collapsed the reads into unique sequences, merging closely related sequences to remove PCR and sequencing errors. To assign V, D and J gene segments, CDR3 sequences were aligned to IMGT reference sequences. For a sequence to be retained, at least a six-nucleotide match to both a V gene segment and a J gene segment was required. Rearrangements were classified as productive when the CDR3 lacked stop codons and remained in frame with V and J, and all other rearrangements were classified as non-productive. Following IMGT convention, CDR3 was defined as the stretch from the second conserved V-encoded cysteine to the conserved J-encoded phenylalanine. The earlier analysis of about 640 of the donors excluded any sequence lacking an unambiguous match to a single V gene segment. In an earlier analysis of 587 of the donors, a V segment was called functional when productive rearrangements were above 56.7%, and segregating when the standard deviation between donors exceeded 5%. A statistical classification framework was built to diagnose cytomegalovirus status from the catalog of TCR beta chain sequences. V and J gene assignment, in a later analysis, came from comparing TCR nucleotide sequences with IMGT/GENE-DB human TR gene sequences. Using the TCRdist pipeline, a later analysis assigned CDR3 sequences along with most-parsimonious VDJ recombination scenarios. In a later analysis, every TCR beta chain was defined by the combination of its CDR3 amino acid sequence and its V-gene family, and reads without a unique V-gene family were dropped. To address suspected cross-contamination and a sequencing artifact, a later analysis removed 592 highly shared, low-generation-probability nucleotide sequences. A later analysis calculated a clonal expansion index for each public chain from normalized within-repertoire ranks of inferred template counts. A later analysis computed generation probabilities with a VDJ recombination model fitted to out-of-frame rearrangements, and checked the results against IGoR. Hypergeometric tests were used in a later analysis to score TCR-TCR, TCR-HLA and TCR-CMV co-occurrence, with a repertoire-size bias correction applied to the TCR pairs. False discovery rates were estimated in a later analysis by permuting HLA or CMV assignments 20 times. In a later analysis, co-occurring TCRs were grouped using DBSCAN, and TCRdist sequence similarity was added for clustering within HLA-allele-positive subsets. Repertoires with fewer than 30,000 or more than 120,000 public chains, plus five repertoires with anomalous nucleotide sharing, were excluded from co-occurrence clustering. As stored in TCRdb, this immuneACCESS dataset retains in-frame rearrangements with V and J assigned. A fraction of the clones does not appear; measured against another copy, unresolved V genes explain less than half of the discrepancy, and the remainder lacks a known reason. That table is the source of V, J and clone size, and D and trimming were worked out from the DNA. The sample has more than 100,000 clones on record, 80% of them singletons. 1% of the sample is taken by the ten largest.

The germline V gene encodes CDR1 ENHRY and CDR2 SYGVKD. V sheds 0 bases and J sheds 3 bases, leaving 8 bases between their ends. Counted from cysteine to phenylalanine, this CDR3 has 15 amino acids. The read is trimmed to its CDR3 DNA, 45 bases read in frame from base 1. This chain joins TRBV10-3 to TRBJ2-2; no D segment can be confidently identified. The sample comprised PBMCs. This sequence was found in a man between 40 and 49 years old in good health and CMV-seronegative. The DNA sequence is given as TGTGCCATCAGTGAGTCGTACATGGACACCGGGGAGCTGTTTTTT. This encodes CAISESYMDTGELFF.